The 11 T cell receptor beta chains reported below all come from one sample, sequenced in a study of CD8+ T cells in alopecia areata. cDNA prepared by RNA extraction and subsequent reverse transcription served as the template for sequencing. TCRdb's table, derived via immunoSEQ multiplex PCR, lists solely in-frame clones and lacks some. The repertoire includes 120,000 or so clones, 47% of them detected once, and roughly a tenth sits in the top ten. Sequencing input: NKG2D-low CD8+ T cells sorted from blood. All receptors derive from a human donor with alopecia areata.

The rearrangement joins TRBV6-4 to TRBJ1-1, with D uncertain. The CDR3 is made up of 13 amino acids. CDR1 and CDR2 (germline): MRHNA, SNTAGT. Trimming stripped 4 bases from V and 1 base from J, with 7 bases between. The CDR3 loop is CASSAGSNTEAFF. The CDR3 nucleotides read TGTGCCAGCAGTGCTGGATCGAACACTGAAGCTTTCTTT.

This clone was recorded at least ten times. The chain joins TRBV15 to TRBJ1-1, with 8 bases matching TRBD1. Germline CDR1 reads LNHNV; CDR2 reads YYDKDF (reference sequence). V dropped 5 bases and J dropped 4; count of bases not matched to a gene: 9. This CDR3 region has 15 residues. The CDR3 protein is CATSGGQEVLTEAFF. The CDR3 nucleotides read TGTGCCACCAGCGGGGGACAGGAGGTGCTCACTGAAGCTTTCTTT.

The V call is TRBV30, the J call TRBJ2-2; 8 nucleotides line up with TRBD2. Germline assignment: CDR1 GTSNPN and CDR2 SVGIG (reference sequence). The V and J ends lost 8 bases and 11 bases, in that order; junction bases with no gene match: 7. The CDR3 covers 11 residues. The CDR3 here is CAEERGPELFF. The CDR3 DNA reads TGTGCCGAGGAGCGGGGGCCCGAGCTGTTTTTT.

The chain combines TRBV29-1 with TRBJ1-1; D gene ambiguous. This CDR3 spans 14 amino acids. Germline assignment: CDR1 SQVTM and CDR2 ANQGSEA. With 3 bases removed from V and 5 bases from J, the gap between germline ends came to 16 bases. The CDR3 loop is CSVDGPLVGTEAFF. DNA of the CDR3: TGCAGCGTTGATGGACCGCTCGTGGGAACTGAAGCTTTCTTT. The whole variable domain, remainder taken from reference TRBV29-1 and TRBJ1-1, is SAVISQKPSRDICQRGTSLTIQCQVDSQVTMMFWYRQQPGQSLTLIATANQGSEATYESGFVIDKFPISRPNLTFSTLTVSNMSPEDSSIYLCSVDGPLVGTEAFFGQGTRLTVV.

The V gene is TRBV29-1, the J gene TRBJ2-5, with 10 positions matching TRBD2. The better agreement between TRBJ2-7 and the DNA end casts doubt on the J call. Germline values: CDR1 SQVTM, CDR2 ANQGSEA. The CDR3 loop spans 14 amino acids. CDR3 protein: CSVEGLAGEYEQYF. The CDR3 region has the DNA TGCAGCGTTGAAGGGCTAGCGGGAGAGTACGAGCAGTACTTC.

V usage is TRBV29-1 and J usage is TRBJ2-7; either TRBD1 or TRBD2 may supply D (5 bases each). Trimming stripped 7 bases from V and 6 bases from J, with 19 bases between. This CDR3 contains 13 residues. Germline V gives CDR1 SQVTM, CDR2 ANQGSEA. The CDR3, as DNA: TGCAGCGCCGGGGACCTAAATGCCCTCGAGCAGTACTTC. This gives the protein CSAGDLNALEQYF.

CDR3 nucleotides: TGCGCCAGCAGTCACCCGGACAGGGGGTGGGGAGAGACCCAGTACTTC. As protein: CASSHPDRGWGETQYF. The chain combines TRBV23-1 with TRBJ2-5; 10 bases are shared with TRBD1. TRBV23-1 falls under the ORF class, with uncertain function. CDR3 length equals 16 residues. V lost 3 bases, J lost 4 bases, and 8 bases stayed unmatched.

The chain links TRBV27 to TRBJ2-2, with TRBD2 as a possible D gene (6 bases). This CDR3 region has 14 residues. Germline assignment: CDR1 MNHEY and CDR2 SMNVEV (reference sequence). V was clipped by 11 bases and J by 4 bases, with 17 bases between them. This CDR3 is CASSTGEGTGELFF. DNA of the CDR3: TGTGCCTCGTCCACGGGAGAAGGCACCGGGGAGCTGTTTTTT.

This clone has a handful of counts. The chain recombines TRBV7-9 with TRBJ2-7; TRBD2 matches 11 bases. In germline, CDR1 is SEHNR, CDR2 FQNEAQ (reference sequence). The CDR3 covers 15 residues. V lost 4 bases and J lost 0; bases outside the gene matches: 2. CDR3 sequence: CASSSGLADSYEQYF. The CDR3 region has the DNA TGTGCCAGCAGCTCGGGACTAGCGGACTCCTACGAGCAGTACTTC. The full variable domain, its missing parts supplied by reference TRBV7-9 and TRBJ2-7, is DTGVSQNPRHKITKRGQNVTFRCDPISEHNRLYWYRQTLGQGPEFLTYFQNEAQLEKSRLLSDRFSAERPKGSFSTLEIQRTEQGDSAMYLCASSSGLADSYEQYFGPGTRLTVT.

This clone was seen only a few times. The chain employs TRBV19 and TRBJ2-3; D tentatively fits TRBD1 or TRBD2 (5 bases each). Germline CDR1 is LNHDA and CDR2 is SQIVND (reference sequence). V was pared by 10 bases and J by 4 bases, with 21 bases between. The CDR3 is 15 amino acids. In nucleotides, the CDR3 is TGTGCCACCCGAGGGACCCCGGGCAGCGCAGATACGCAGTATTTT. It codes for CATRGTPGSADTQYF.

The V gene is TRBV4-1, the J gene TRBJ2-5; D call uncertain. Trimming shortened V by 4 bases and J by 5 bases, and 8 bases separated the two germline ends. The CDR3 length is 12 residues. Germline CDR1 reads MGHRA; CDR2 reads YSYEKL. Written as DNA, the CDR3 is TGCGCCAGCAGCCTCATAGGGGAGACCCAGTACTTC. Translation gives CASSLIGETQYF.